Sequencing of this T cell receptor beta chain was carried out in a study of T cells in Graves' hyperthyroidism and ophthalmopathy. V was pared by 3 bases and J by 2 bases, with 29 bases of the junction left unmatched. This CDR3 contains 24 residues. Germline CDR1 MDHEN, CDR2 SYDVKM. RNA transcripts served as the template for amplifying TCR beta CDR3 regions. TCR CDR3 regions were first amplified by RT-PCR with HTBI primers. TCRdb recomputed calls from the multiplex PCR reads with MiXCR, one row per CDR3 protein. The sample lists about 640,000 distinct CDR3 sequences, 20% occurring once. General study results and limits: The authors' 13 V-J model separated ophthalmopathy from stable hyperthyroidism.

Isolation of PBMCs was performed on 8.5 to 10 ml fresh peripheral blood. This clonotype appeared many times. Antigen: not known. This clonotype was sampled from a man between 25 and 39 years old with Graves' ophthalmopathy. This chain joins TRBV28 and TRBJ2-3; 10 positions match TRBD2. Sequencing was done on a sample of blood. The CDR3 nucleotides are TGTGCCAGCAGTTTTATGTTCCCCAACAGCGGGAGGGCCCTCATGTTCCCGTCCACAGATACGCAGTATTTT. As protein: CASSFMFPNSGRALMFPSTDTQYF.